This T cell receptor (beta chain) originates from a study of blood T cells in healthy people across ages. Study background: About one barcoded beta molecule per two T cells was captured by template switching.

Using a J-beta primer mix together with a sample-barcoded 5' primer, a second PCR was run for 7 to 11 cycles. Each CDR3 protein is one row after TCRdb ran MiXCR on the 5' RACE reads. The sample contains fewer than 1,000,000 distinct CDR3 sequences, around half of which appear only once. The CDR3 contains 12 residues. Germline CDR1 and CDR2: DFQATT and SNEGSKA (reference sequence). Deletions cut 6 bases from V and 1 base from J, with 9 bases between. The J gene is TRBJ2-5, the V gene TRBV20-1, with D possibly TRBD2 on 5 matching bases. The specimen sequenced was blood. The TCR was taken from an older man in good health. This CDR3 is CSARDPQETQYF. The CDR3 DNA follows: TGCAGTGCCCGGGATCCCCAAGAGACCCAGTACTTC.